Below are 18 T cell receptor beta chains sequenced from a single sample in a study of OX40 agonist ivuxolimab in advanced cancers. Here immunoSEQ multiplex PCR was the method, and the copy in TCRdb shows in-frame clones only, minus some. The data contain 90,000 to 100,000 clones, about 87% of them singletons. Material: CD4+ or CD8+ T cells sorted from blood, obtained in a trial of the OX40 agonist ivuxolimab. These receptor sequences come from an adult with an advanced solid tumor such as melanoma, head and neck, liver or kidney cancer.

CDR3 nucleotides: TGTGCCAGCAGTTTGCTGACAGATACGCAGTATTTT. Encoded protein: CASSLLTDTQYF. V gene TRBV28 combines with J gene TRBJ2-3; D remains ambiguous. Germline-derived CDR1 and CDR2 are MDHEN and SYDVKM. The CDR3 has 12 amino acids. V lost 3 bases, J lost 3 bases, and 4 bases lay in between.

Only a few counts were recorded for this clone. This chain connects TRBV7-2 to TRBJ1-6; 11 bases map to TRBD1. Germline V CDR1 and CDR2: SGHTA, FQGNSA. The CDR3 spans 14 residues. The V and J ends lost 7 bases and 9 bases, in that order; junction bases with no gene match: 5. CDR3 nucleotides: TGTGCCAGCACTCCGGGGACAGGGGGTTCACCCCTCCACTTT. Translation gives CASTPGTGGSPLHF.

The chain recombines TRBV4-2 with TRBJ1-3, with D possibly TRBD1 on 6 matching bases. The V gene lost 0 bases and the J gene lost 4 bases, with 10 bases spanning the gap. CDR1 is LGHNA, CDR2 YNFKEQ, per germline. The CDR3 runs to 15 residues. The DNA of the CDR3 is TGTGCCAGCAGCCAAGATAACAGGGAAGGAAACACCATATATTTT. Protein product: CASSQDNREGNTIYF.

The chain employs TRBV5-4 and TRBJ1-1; tentatively, D is TRBD1 (6 bases). V was clipped by 4 bases and J by 4 bases, with 14 bases between them. This CDR3 has 14 amino acids. CDR1 and CDR2 (germline): SGHNT, YYREEE (reference sequence). Here the CDR3 reads CASSAGAQITEAFF. As DNA, the CDR3 is TGTGCCAGCAGCGCGGGGGCCCAAATCACTGAAGCTTTCTTT.

This chain uses TRBV7-9 with TRBJ1-4, with D unresolved. CDR3 length: 15 amino acids. Trimming took 4 bases from V and 12 from J, leaving 21 bases between them. Germline assignment: CDR1 SEHNR and CDR2 FQNEAQ (reference sequence). CDR3 nucleotide sequence: TGTGCCAGCAGCTCCCGGAGATACCATGAAATTGAACTGTTTTTT. This encodes CASSSRRYHEIELFF.

The chain uses TRBV30 and TRBJ2-2; D might be TRBD2 (7 bases). Germline lookup yields CDR1 GTSNPN and CDR2 SVGIG (reference sequence). The CDR3 has 14 amino acids. V was pared by 5 bases and J by 0 bases, with 10 bases between. DNA for the CDR3: TGTGCCTGGGGGGGGGCCCCGAACACCGGGGAGCTGTTTTTT. As protein: CAWGGAPNTGELFF. Complete variable domain (other parts from reference TRBV30 and TRBJ2-2): SQTIHQWPATLVQPVGSPLSLECTVEGTSNPNLYWYRQAAGRGLQLLFYSVGIGQISSEVPQNLSASRPQDRQFILSSKKLLLSDSGFYLCAWGGAPNTGELFFGEGSRLTVL.

This clone was detected a few times. The chain has TRBV4-1 and TRBJ2-1; no clear D gene. Germline loops: CDR1 MGHRA, CDR2 YSYEKL. The germline V and J ends were trimmed by 0 bases and 0 bases, with 9 bases remaining between them. The CDR3 has 16 residues. The CDR3 DNA reads as TGCGCCAGCAGCCAAGAATACCCTGGCTCCTACAATGAGCAGTTCTTC. Translating it yields CASSQEYPGSYNEQFF.

The chain couples TRBV18 to TRBJ1-3; D remains ambiguous. Germline CDR1 KGHSH, CDR2 LQKENI. This CDR3 region has 12 residues. V lost 1 base and J lost 9, with 7 bases in between. CDR3 sequence (DNA): TGTGCCAGCTCACCACAGGATACCACCATATATTTT. It codes for CASSPQDTTIYF.

With respect to this clone: The junction departs from the called germline gene at one end, perhaps through a read error. V usage is TRBV7-7 and J usage is TRBJ2-2; D gene ambiguous. This CDR3 comprises 12 residues. CDR1 is SSHAT, CDR2 FNYEAQ, per germline (reference sequence). The CDR3 protein is CASSHPTGELFF. As DNA, the CDR3 is TGTGCTAGCAGCCACCCCACCGGGGAGCTGTTTTTT.

This sequence joins TRBV29-1 and TRBJ1-2, with D possibly matching TRBD1 (6 bases). V was shortened by 4 bases and J by 3 bases, with 9 bases between the two germline ends. CDR3 size: 12 residues. Germline lookup yields CDR1 SQVTM and CDR2 ANQGSEA. CDR3 protein: CSVGRQDYGYTF. DNA of the CDR3: TGCAGCGTTGGCAGACAGGACTATGGCTACACCTTC.

The chain uses TRBV28 and TRBJ1-2; tentatively, D is TRBD1 (5 bases). The CDR3 length is 16 residues. Trimming stripped 2 bases from V and 0 bases from J, with 13 bases between. CDR1 is MDHEN and CDR2 is SYDVKM in the germline V gene. The CDR3 DNA is TGTGCCAGCAGTTTAACCGGCAGGGTAGCTAACTATGGCTACACCTTC. Translating gives CASSLTGRVANYGYTF.

This clone has just one count. This chain connects TRBV21-1 to TRBJ2-7; TRBD1 was called by the table and not checked on the DNA. TRBV21-1 represents a pseudogene. The CDR3 has 11 residues. Here the CDR3 reads CASSKMDRGLF. The CDR3 DNA is TGTGCCAGCAGCAAAATGGACAGGGGCCTCTTC.

The chain carries TRBV28 and TRBJ1-2, with D hard to call. Trimming took off 6 bases at V and 2 bases at J, with 13 bases between the two ends. The CDR3 length is 14 residues. Germline V gene lookup returns CDR1 MDHEN and CDR2 SYDVKM. The CDR3 DNA reads TGTGCCAGCAGGCCCCCCGGTAAAAACTATGGCTACACCTTC. Translation: CASRPPGKNYGYTF.

To note about this clone: An end of the junction differs from the germline gene, which may be a read error. Other DNA sequences in the same sample also yield this CDR3. In nucleotides, the CDR3 is TGTGCCAGTAGCTTATATTACGAGCAGTACTTC. Amino acid sequence: CASSLYYEQYF. The rearrangement links TRBV5-6 to TRBJ2-7; D is undetermined. The CDR3 is 11 amino acids. From germline, CDR1 is SGHDT and CDR2 YYEEEE.

The chain couples TRBV27 to TRBJ2-7; a weak D match, TRBD2 (5 bases). Trimming stripped 4 bases from V and 0 bases from J, with 13 bases between. The CDR3 spans 15 residues. CDR1 MNHEY and CDR2 SMNVEV come from the germline V gene (reference sequence). CDR3 coding DNA: TGTGCCAGCAGTTCTCGGGGTGGAGGCTCCTACGAGCAGTACTTC. It is translated as CASSSRGGGSYEQYF.

The V gene is TRBV7-3, the J gene TRBJ2-6; TRBD1 matches at 9 bases. V trimming: 5 bases; J trimming: 2 bases; junction bases outside the gene matches: 10. The CDR3 sequence is 18 residues long. The germline gives CDR1 SGHTA, CDR2 FQGTGA. CDR3 residues: CASSAPGTGWAGANVLTF. Here the CDR3 DNA reads TGTGCCAGCAGCGCTCCTGGGACAGGGTGGGCTGGGGCCAACGTCCTGACTTTC.

This chain connects TRBV7-2 to TRBJ2-5, with a tentative D call TRBD2 (5 bases). Germline assignment: CDR1 SGHTA and CDR2 FQGNSA. V gave up 3 bases and J gave up 5 bases, with 10 bases separating them. This CDR3 has 13 amino acids. CDR3 in DNA: TGTGCCAGCAGCTTTACCTCGGGGGAGACCCAGTACTTC. It specifies CASSFTSGETQYF.

The DNA for the CDR3 is TGTGCCTGGGAGCCTCAGGGAGAAAAACTGTTTTTT. Translating gives CAWEPQGEKLFF. The rearrangement joins TRBV30 to TRBJ1-4; maybe TRBD1 (5 bases). V was trimmed by 5 bases and J by 8 bases, leaving 12 bases between them. This CDR3 spans 12 amino acids. CDR1 and CDR2 from the germline V gene are GTSNPN and SVGIG (reference sequence). The whole variable domain, remainder taken from reference TRBV30 and TRBJ1-4, is SQTIHQWPATLVQPVGSPLSLECTVEGTSNPNLYWYRQAAGRGLQLLFYSVGIGQISSEVPQNLSASRPQDRQFILSSKKLLLSDSGFYLCAWEPQGEKLFFGSGTQLSVL.